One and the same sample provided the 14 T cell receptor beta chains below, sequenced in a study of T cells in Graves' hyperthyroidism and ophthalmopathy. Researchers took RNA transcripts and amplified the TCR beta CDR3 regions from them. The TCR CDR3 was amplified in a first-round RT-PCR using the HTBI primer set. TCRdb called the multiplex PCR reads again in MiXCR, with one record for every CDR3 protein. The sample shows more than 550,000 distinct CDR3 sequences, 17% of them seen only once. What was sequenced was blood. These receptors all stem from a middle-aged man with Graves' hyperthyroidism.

The CDR3 loop reads CASLQGGAEDTQYF. CDR3 DNA sequence: TGCGCCAGCCTCCAGGGAGGGGCGGAAGATACGCAGTATTTT. The rearrangement joins TRBV5-1 to TRBJ2-3; 7 bases map to TRBD2. The CDR3 runs to 14 residues. V trimming: 7 bases; J trimming: 5 bases; junction bases outside the gene matches: 10. CDR1 is SGHRS, CDR2 YFSETQ, per germline.

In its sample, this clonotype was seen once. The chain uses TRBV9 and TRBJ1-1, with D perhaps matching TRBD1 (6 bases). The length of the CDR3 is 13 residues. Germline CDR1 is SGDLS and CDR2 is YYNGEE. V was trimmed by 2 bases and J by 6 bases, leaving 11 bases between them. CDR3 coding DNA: TGTGCCAGCAGCGTCACCCGGACAGCTGAAGCTTTCTTT. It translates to CASSVTRTAEAFF. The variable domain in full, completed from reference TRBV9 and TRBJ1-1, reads DSGVTQTPKHLITATGQRVTLRCSPRSGDLSVYWYQQSLDQGLQFLIQYYNGEERAKGNILERFSAQQFPDLHSELNLSSLELGDSALYFCASSVTRTAEAFFGQGTRLTVV.

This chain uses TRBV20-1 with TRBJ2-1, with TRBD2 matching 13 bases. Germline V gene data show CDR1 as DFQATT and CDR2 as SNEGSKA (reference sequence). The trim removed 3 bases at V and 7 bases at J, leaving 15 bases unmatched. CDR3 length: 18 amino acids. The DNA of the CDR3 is TGCAGTGCTAGCCCCCTAGGGGGGACTAGCGGGAACGGGAATGAGCAGTTCTTC. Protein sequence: CSASPLGGTSGNGNEQFF.

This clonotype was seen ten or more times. The CDR3 sequence is CSARDTGLTYEQYF. CDR3 DNA sequence: TGCAGTGCTAGAGACACAGGACTTACCTACGAGCAGTACTTC. V usage is TRBV20-1 and J usage is TRBJ2-7; D is possibly TRBD1 or TRBD2 (5 bases each). Germline CDR1 and CDR2: DFQATT and SNEGSKA (reference sequence). This CDR3 is built from 14 residues. V was trimmed by 0 bases and J by 2 bases, leaving 11 bases between them.

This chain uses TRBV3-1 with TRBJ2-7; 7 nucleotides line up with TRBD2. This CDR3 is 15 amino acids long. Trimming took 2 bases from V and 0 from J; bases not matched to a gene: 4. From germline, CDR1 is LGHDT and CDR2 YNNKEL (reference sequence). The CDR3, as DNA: TGTGCCAGCAGCCAACCGACTAGCAACTCCTACGAGCAGTACTTC. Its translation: CASSQPTSNSYEQYF.

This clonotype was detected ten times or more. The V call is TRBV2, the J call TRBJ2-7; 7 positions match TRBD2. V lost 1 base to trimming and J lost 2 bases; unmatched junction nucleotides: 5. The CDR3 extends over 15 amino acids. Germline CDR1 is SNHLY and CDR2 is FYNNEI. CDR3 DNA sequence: TGTGCCAGCAGTGAAGGAGCGGGGTCCACCTACGAGCAGTACTTC. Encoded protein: CASSEGAGSTYEQYF. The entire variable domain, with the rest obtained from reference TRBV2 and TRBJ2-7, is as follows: EPEVTQTPSHQVTQMGQEVILRCVPISNHLYFYWYRQILGQKVEFLVSFYNNEISEKSEIFDDQFSVERPDGSNFTLKIRSTKLEDSAMYFCASSEGAGSTYEQYFGPGTRLTVT.

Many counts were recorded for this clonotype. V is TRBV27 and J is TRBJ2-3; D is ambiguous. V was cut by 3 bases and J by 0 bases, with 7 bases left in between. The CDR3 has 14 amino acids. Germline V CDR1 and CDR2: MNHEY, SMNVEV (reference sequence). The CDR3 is CASSFQSSTDTQYF. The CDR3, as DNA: TGTGCCAGCAGTTTTCAATCTAGCACAGATACGCAGTATTTT.

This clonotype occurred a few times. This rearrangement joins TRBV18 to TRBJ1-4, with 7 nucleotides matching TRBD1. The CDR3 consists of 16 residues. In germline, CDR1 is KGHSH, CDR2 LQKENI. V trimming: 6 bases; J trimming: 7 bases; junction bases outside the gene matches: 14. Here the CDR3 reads CASSLTQGGSSEKLFF. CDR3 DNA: TGTGCCAGCTCGCTGACTCAGGGGGGATCAAGTGAAAAACTGTTTTTT.

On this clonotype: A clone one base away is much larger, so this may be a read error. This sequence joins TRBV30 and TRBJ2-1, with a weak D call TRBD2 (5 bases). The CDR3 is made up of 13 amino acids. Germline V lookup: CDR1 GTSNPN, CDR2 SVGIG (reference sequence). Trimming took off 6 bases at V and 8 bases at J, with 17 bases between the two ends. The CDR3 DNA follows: TGTGCCTGTCTCGAGGGATCATACGATGAGCAGTTCTTC. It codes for CACLEGSYDEQFF.

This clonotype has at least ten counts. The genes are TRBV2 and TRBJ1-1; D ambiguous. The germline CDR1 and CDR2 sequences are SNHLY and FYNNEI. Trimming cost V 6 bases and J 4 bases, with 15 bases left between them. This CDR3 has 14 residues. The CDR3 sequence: CASSFTGVSTEAFF. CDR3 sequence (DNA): TGTGCCAGCAGCTTTACGGGCGTAAGCACTGAAGCTTTCTTT.

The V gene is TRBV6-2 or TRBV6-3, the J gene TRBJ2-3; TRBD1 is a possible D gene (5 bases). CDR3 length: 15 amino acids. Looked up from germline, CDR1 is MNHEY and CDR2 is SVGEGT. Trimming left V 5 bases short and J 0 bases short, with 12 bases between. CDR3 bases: TGTGCCAGCAGTCTCAGGGTCGCTAGCACAGATACGCAGTATTTT. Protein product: CASSLRVASTDTQYF.

The CDR3, as DNA: TGCAGTGCTAGCTGGGGGACAGGGTTTCACCAGCCCCAGCATTTT. Translation: CSASWGTGFHQPQHF. The chain links TRBV20-1 to TRBJ1-5; 9 nucleotides match TRBD1. Germline V gene lookup returns CDR1 DFQATT and CDR2 SNEGSKA (reference sequence). The CDR3 contains 15 residues. After removal of 3 bases from V and 7 bases from J, the junction contained 10 bases not matched to a gene.

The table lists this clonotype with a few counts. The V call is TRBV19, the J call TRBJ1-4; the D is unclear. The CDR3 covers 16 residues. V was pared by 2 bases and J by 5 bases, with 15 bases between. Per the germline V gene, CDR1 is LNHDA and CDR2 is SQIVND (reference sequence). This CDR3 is CASSIRAGGSNEKLFF. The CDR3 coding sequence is TGTGCCAGTAGTATACGTGCGGGCGGATCCAATGAAAAACTGTTTTTT.

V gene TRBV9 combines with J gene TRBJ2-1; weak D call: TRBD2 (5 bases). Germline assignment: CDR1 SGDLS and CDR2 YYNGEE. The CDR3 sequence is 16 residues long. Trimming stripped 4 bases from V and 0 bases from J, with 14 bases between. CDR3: CASSPADSYSYNEQFF. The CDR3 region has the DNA TGTGCCAGCAGCCCAGCGGATTCTTACTCCTACAATGAGCAGTTCTTC.